This T cell receptor (beta chain) was retrieved from a study of blood T cell repertoires in COVID-19. Across the whole study: T cells, B-cell-depleted T cells, or PBMCs provided the cDNA or gDNA that served as material.

Assignment of participants to cohorts was predicated upon participant-reported clinical history. Source study methods: Estimation of nucleated cell counts relied on the amplification of reference gene primers. Profiled with immunoSEQ multiplex PCR; TCRdb holds only in-frame clones, not every one. For V, J and clone size, that table is used; D and trimming come from the DNA. Of about 240,000 clones listed, about 86% are singletons. This clonotype originated in a woman between 40 and 55 years old with acute COVID-19. The specimen sequenced was PBMCs or T cells enriched from blood (not recorded which).

The CDR3 DNA reads TGCGCCAGCAGCCTCAGGGGAACCATGAACACTGAAGCTTTCTTT. It is translated as CASSLRGTMNTEAFF. The chain employs TRBV4-1 and TRBJ1-1; D perhaps matches TRBD1 (6 bases). The CDR3 has 15 residues. Germline V gene data show CDR1 as MGHRA and CDR2 as YSYEKL. Between the trimmed V and J ends, which lost 4 bases and 0 bases, there was a span of 12 bases.